A single T cell receptor (beta chain) is shown here with its context. Its antigen is still unknown. This entry is derived from a study of T cell repertoires in cytomegalovirus infection. Whole-study results and caveats: Clonotype analysis showed dominance of the ex vivo response by HLA-C-restricted CMV-specific TCR beta clonotypes.

TCRdb re-derived calls from the reads in MiXCR, one entry per CDR3 protein. The table lists around 47,000 distinct CDR3 sequences, about 19% of them singletons. The CDR3 consists of 14 residues. Germline V gene lookup returns CDR1 MGHRA and CDR2 YSYEKL. After removal of 7 bases from V and 5 bases from J, the junction contained 8 bases not matched to a gene. This chain uses TRBV4-1 with TRBJ2-1, with 7 bases identical to TRBD1. The receptor was derived from a human donor in good health (CMV status not recorded). Some clones in this sample may be carry-over from other donors' samples. Sample: CD8+ T cells from cultured PBMCs, taken from culture after CMV antigen stimulation. The chain's CDR3 is CASTTDRSNNEQFF. The CDR3 DNA reads as TGCGCCAGCACCACGGACAGGAGTAACAATGAGCAGTTCTTC.